This TCR beta chain is from a study of blood T cells in healthy people across ages. Study results and caveats: Researchers deemed the diversity estimates from one million T cells underestimates.

The V end lost 1 base, the J end lost 4 bases, and 10 bases lay between the germline ends. Germline assignment: CDR1 LGHDT and CDR2 YNNKEL (reference sequence). The CDR3 totals 14 residues. The use of a sample-barcoded 5' primer and a J-beta primer mix characterized a second PCR of roughly 6 to 11 cycles. TCRdb re-called the 5' RACE reads through MiXCR, storing one row per CDR3 protein. The table shows 700,000 or so distinct CDR3 sequences, with 40% to 50% occurring only once. Note on this clonotype: Its antigen is currently unknown.

The sample providers were healthy Caucasian people from Russia, aged about 6 to 95. V usage is TRBV3-1 and J usage is TRBJ2-5; D not resolved. The sequence was obtained from a man older than 75 in good health. Sequencing input: blood. The CDR3 coding sequence is TGTGCCAGCAGCCAAGGTCCGGCCCCAGAGACCCAGTACTTC. Protein sequence: CASSQGPAPETQYF.